These T cell receptor beta chains were read from a single sample in a study of T cells in Graves' hyperthyroidism and ophthalmopathy. TCRdb ran MiXCR on the multiplex PCR reads and lists one entry per CDR3 protein. This repertoire shows fewer than 750,000 distinct CDR3 sequences, about 45% found once; its top ten account for more than 7%. The sample taken for sequencing was peripheral blood or thyroid tissue (not recorded which). The source of these receptors is a woman aged 18-29 years with Graves' hyperthyroidism. Each CDR3 is given with its conserved first and last residue. The order of the fields is CDR3 length, J gene, clone size, V gene, D gene, CDR3 DNA, CDR3 protein. The D gene is left open where the match is weak. Not all rows give a size; the values are once, few, many and, for expanded clones, a class.

len: 13
j_gene: TRBJ1-4
abundance: many
v_gene: TRBV12-3/TRBV12-4
d_gene: NA
CDR3nt: TGTGCCAGCAGTGCCACAGAAAATGAAAAACTGTTTTTT
CDR3aa: CASSATENEKLFF

len: 17
j_gene: TRBJ1-3
abundance: NA
v_gene: TRBV10-3
d_gene: NA
CDR3nt: TGTGCCATCAGTGAGTCGCCGGACGGGGGAGCTGGAAACACCATATATTTT
CDR3aa: CAISESPDGGAGNTIYF

len: 12
j_gene: TRBJ1-2
abundance: many
v_gene: TRBV29-1
d_gene: NA
CDR3nt: TGCAGCGTTGGATCGGGGGGCGATGGCTACACCTTC
CDR3aa: CSVGSGGDGYTF

len: 13
j_gene: TRBJ1-1
abundance: many
v_gene: TRBV5-1
d_gene: TRBD1
CDR3nt: TGCGCCAGCAGCACAGGGGGCTACACTGAAGCTTTCTTT
CDR3aa: CASSTGGYTEAFF

len: 14
j_gene: TRBJ1-1
abundance: NA
v_gene: TRBV5-1
d_gene: NA
CDR3nt: TGCGCCAGCAGCTTGGACGACATGAACACTGAAGCTTTCTTT
CDR3aa: CASSLDDMNTEAFF

len: 14
j_gene: TRBJ2-7
abundance: many
v_gene: TRBV7-2
d_gene: NA
CDR3nt: TGTGCCAGCAGCTTAGCACGGGAGAGTAATTGGCAGTACTTC
CDR3aa: CASSLARESNWQYF

len: 14
j_gene: TRBJ1-2
abundance: many
v_gene: TRBV20-1
d_gene: NA
CDR3nt: TGCAGTGCGGACCGGGACGGAGGTGGCTATGGCTACACCTTC
CDR3aa: CSADRDGGGYGYTF

len: 15
j_gene: TRBJ1-5
abundance: many
v_gene: TRBV19
d_gene: NA
CDR3nt: TGTGCCAGTAGTATATGGGGGACATTTCATCAGCCCCAGCATTTT
CDR3aa: CASSIWGTFHQPQHF

len: 15
j_gene: TRBJ1-5
abundance: NA
v_gene: TRBV20-1
d_gene: NA
CDR3nt: TGCAGTGCTAGGGAGGGAGGCGTAAGCAATCAGCCCCAGCATTTT
CDR3aa: CSAREGGVSNQPQHF

len: 14
j_gene: TRBJ2-5
abundance: many
v_gene: TRBV2
d_gene: NA
CDR3nt: TGTGCCAGCAGTGTCGACGGACTCCAAGAGACCCAGTACTTC
CDR3aa: CASSVDGLQETQYF

len: 16
j_gene: TRBJ1-4
abundance: once
v_gene: TRBV11-2
d_gene: NA
CDR3nt: TGTGCCAGCAGCTTACTAGCGGGGGGACGGAGTGAAAAACTGTTTTTT
CDR3aa: CASSLLAGGRSEKLFF

len: 14
j_gene: TRBJ1-1
abundance: many
v_gene: TRBV19
d_gene: TRBD1
CDR3nt: TGTGCCAGTAGTCAGGACAGGATGAACACTGAAGCTTTCTTT
CDR3aa: CASSQDRMNTEAFF

len: 16
j_gene: TRBJ2-7
abundance: NA
v_gene: TRBV11-3
d_gene: TRBD1
CDR3nt: TGTGCCAGCAGCTTAGATCAACCGGGACAGGGGTCCGAGCAGTACTTC
CDR3aa: CASSLDQPGQGSEQYF

len: 13
j_gene: TRBJ2-1
abundance: NA
v_gene: TRBV27
d_gene: NA
CDR3nt: TGTGCCAGCAGTCCCCAGGAAGCTAATGAGCAGTTCTTC
CDR3aa: CASSPQEANEQFF

len: 19
j_gene: TRBJ2-6
abundance: many
v_gene: TRBV4-2
d_gene: NA
CDR3nt: TGTGCCAGCAGCCAAGAGACCCCCAGGGCGTTCTCTGGGGCCAACGTCCTGACTTTC
CDR3aa: CASSQETPRAFSGANVLTF

len: 12
j_gene: TRBJ1-2
abundance: NA
v_gene: TRBV29-1
d_gene: TRBD1
CDR3nt: TGCAGCGGGGTGGACAGGGGGCTTGGCTACACCTTC
CDR3aa: CSGVDRGLGYTF

len: 15
j_gene: TRBJ2-3
abundance: NA
v_gene: TRBV7-9
d_gene: NA
CDR3nt: TGTGCCAGCAGGGGGAGAACGGGGCTCTCGGATACGCAGTATTTT
CDR3aa: CASRGRTGLSDTQYF

len: 14
j_gene: TRBJ1-1
abundance: many
v_gene: TRBV6-5
d_gene: NA
CDR3nt: TGTGCCAGCAGGGAGCTCCAGGGAGGCACTGAAGCTTTCTTT
CDR3aa: CASRELQGGTEAFF

len: 13
j_gene: TRBJ1-5
abundance: NA
v_gene: TRBV29-1
d_gene: TRBD1
CDR3nt: TGCAGCGTTTATACACAGGGGGGGCAGCCCCAGCATTTT
CDR3aa: CSVYTQGGQPQHF

len: 12
j_gene: TRBJ2-3
abundance: few
v_gene: TRBV5-1
d_gene: NA
CDR3nt: TGTGCCAGTAGTAAAGGCACAGATACGCAGTATTTT
CDR3aa: CASSKGTDTQYF

len: 16
j_gene: TRBJ1-5
abundance: few
v_gene: TRBV6-1
d_gene: NA
CDR3nt: TGTGCCAGCAGCGACGGGCCATCTTATAGCAATCAGCCCCAGCATTTT
CDR3aa: CASSDGPSYSNQPQHF

len: 14
j_gene: TRBJ2-5
abundance: NA
v_gene: TRBV5-1
d_gene: TRBD1
CDR3nt: TGCGCCAGCAGCGTGGGACAGAAACAAGAGACCCAGTACTTC
CDR3aa: CASSVGQKQETQYF

len: 16
j_gene: TRBJ1-5
abundance: many
v_gene: TRBV20-1
d_gene: NA
CDR3nt: TGCAGTGCTAGAGATTTTGCGCAGGGAAAAGATCAGCCCCAGCATTTT
CDR3aa: CSARDFAQGKDQPQHF

len: 15
j_gene: TRBJ2-7
abundance: many
v_gene: TRBV7-2
d_gene: NA
CDR3nt: TGTGCCAGCAGCTTAGGCCAGGGGATTTCCTACGAGCAGTACTTC
CDR3aa: CASSLGQGISYEQYF

len: 14
j_gene: TRBJ2-7
abundance: many
v_gene: TRBV12-3/TRBV12-4
d_gene: TRBD1
CDR3nt: TGTGCCAGCAACCTCGGGACAGGGTCCTACGAGCAGTACTTC
CDR3aa: CASNLGTGSYEQYF

len: 12
j_gene: TRBJ2-7
abundance: NA
v_gene: TRBV25-1
d_gene: NA
CDR3nt: TGTGCTAGAAACAGGGAGCAGTACGAGCAGTACTTC
CDR3aa: CARNREQYEQYF

len: 12
j_gene: TRBJ1-1
abundance: many
v_gene: TRBV27
d_gene: TRBD1
CDR3nt: TGTGCCAGCAGGCAGGGGGCGGCTGAAGCTTTCTTT
CDR3aa: CASRQGAAEAFF

len: 14
j_gene: TRBJ2-2
abundance: NA
v_gene: TRBV24-1
d_gene: NA
CDR3nt: TGTGCCACCAGTGATCATCGGGACACCGGGGAGCTGTTTTTT
CDR3aa: CATSDHRDTGELFF

len: 12
j_gene: TRBJ2-4
abundance: NA
v_gene: TRBV10-1
d_gene: NA
CDR3nt: TGCGCCAGAGTGAGGGGCAAAAACATTCAGTACTTC
CDR3aa: CARVRGKNIQYF

len: 17
j_gene: TRBJ2-6
abundance: many
v_gene: TRBV20-1
d_gene: NA
CDR3nt: TGCAGTGCTAGAGATCACGGGGATTCGGATGGGGCCAACGTCCTGACTTTC
CDR3aa: CSARDHGDSDGANVLTF

len: 14
j_gene: TRBJ2-7
abundance: many
v_gene: TRBV15
d_gene: NA
CDR3nt: TGTGCCACCAGCGTCGCTCTGCCCCTGGCCGAGCAGTACTTC
CDR3aa: CATSVALPLAEQYF

len: 13
j_gene: TRBJ2-5
abundance: once
v_gene: TRBV29-1
d_gene: NA
CDR3nt: TGCAGCGTGGGGACGGAGAACCAAGAGACCCAGTACTTC
CDR3aa: CSVGTENQETQYF

len: 15
j_gene: TRBJ2-7
abundance: NA
v_gene: TRBV20-1
d_gene: TRBD2
CDR3nt: TGCAGTGCTAGAGATCAGAGCAGCGGGAGGAATGAGCAGTACTTC
CDR3aa: CSARDQSSGRNEQYF

len: 16
j_gene: TRBJ2-5
abundance: many
v_gene: TRBV24-1
d_gene: TRBD1
CDR3nt: TGTGCCACCAGTGATTGGACAGGCGAGTTCCAAGAGACCCAGTACTTC
CDR3aa: CATSDWTGEFQETQYF

len: 14
j_gene: TRBJ2-5
abundance: many
v_gene: TRBV3-1
d_gene: NA
CDR3nt: TGTGCCAGCAGCTCCCGAATGAGCCAAGAGACCCAGTACTTC
CDR3aa: CASSSRMSQETQYF

len: 13
j_gene: TRBJ1-1
abundance: many
v_gene: TRBV27
d_gene: NA
CDR3nt: TGTGCCAGCAGTTACAGCATGAACACTGAAGCTTTCTTT
CDR3aa: CASSYSMNTEAFF

len: 16
j_gene: TRBJ1-1
abundance: many
v_gene: TRBV4-2
d_gene: NA
CDR3nt: TGTGCCAGCAGCCTCTCTCACGGGACCGCTACGGCTGAAGCTTTCTTT
CDR3aa: CASSLSHGTATAEAFF

len: 13
j_gene: TRBJ1-5
abundance: NA
v_gene: TRBV15
d_gene: NA
CDR3nt: TGTGCCACCAGCGGTCGGGTAGGTCAGCCCCAGCATTTT
CDR3aa: CATSGRVGQPQHF

len: 16
j_gene: TRBJ1-2
abundance: NA
v_gene: TRBV15
d_gene: NA
CDR3nt: TGTGCCACCAGCAGAGATCGGGGGGGGGAGGACTATGGCTACACCTTC
CDR3aa: CATSRDRGGEDYGYTF

len: 12
j_gene: TRBJ2-7
abundance: many
v_gene: TRBV3-1
d_gene: NA
CDR3nt: TGTGCCAGCAGCCAAACCAGTTACGAGCAGTACTTC
CDR3aa: CASSQTSYEQYF

len: 14
j_gene: TRBJ2-5
abundance: NA
v_gene: TRBV29-1
d_gene: TRBD1
CDR3nt: TGCAGCATCCTGACAGGGGACTTCCAAGAGACCCAGTACTTC
CDR3aa: CSILTGDFQETQYF

len: 19
j_gene: TRBJ2-6
abundance: NA
v_gene: TRBV5-1
d_gene: NA
CDR3nt: TGCGCCAGCAGGGTTACAACCCAGGGGCCCAACTCTGGGGCCAACGTCCTGACTTTC
CDR3aa: CASRVTTQGPNSGANVLTF

len: 15
j_gene: TRBJ1-1
abundance: NA
v_gene: TRBV20-1
d_gene: TRBD1
CDR3nt: TGCAGTGCGGAACCAGGGGGCAAGGGCTACACTGAAGCTTTCTTT
CDR3aa: CSAEPGGKGYTEAFF

len: 14
j_gene: TRBJ1-5
abundance: many
v_gene: TRBV7-9
d_gene: NA
CDR3nt: TGTGCCAGCAGCTTAAGTCACGCCGATCAGCCCCAGCATTTT
CDR3aa: CASSLSHADQPQHF

len: 13
j_gene: TRBJ1-1
abundance: many
v_gene: TRBV2
d_gene: TRBD1
CDR3nt: TGTGCCAGCAGTGACAGGGGGGGCACTGAAGCTTTCTTT
CDR3aa: CASSDRGGTEAFF

len: 15
j_gene: TRBJ2-5
abundance: NA
v_gene: TRBV24-1
d_gene: TRBD2
CDR3nt: TGTGCCACCAGCAGCGGGGCCCCCGGCCAAGAGACCCAGTACTTC
CDR3aa: CATSSGAPGQETQYF

len: 13
j_gene: TRBJ2-7
abundance: many
v_gene: TRBV20-1
d_gene: NA
CDR3nt: TGCAGTGCTAGGCTCCAGAGGACCTACGAGCAGTACTTC
CDR3aa: CSARLQRTYEQYF

len: 15
j_gene: TRBJ2-5
abundance: NA
v_gene: TRBV20-1
d_gene: NA
CDR3nt: TGCAGTGCTAGAGGCGGAGGAGCTGACAATGAGACCCAGTACTTC
CDR3aa: CSARGGGADNETQYF

len: 13
j_gene: TRBJ1-1
abundance: NA
v_gene: TRBV29-1
d_gene: NA
CDR3nt: TGCAGCGTCCACGGGGGCGAGAACACTGAAGCTTTCTTT
CDR3aa: CSVHGGENTEAFF